This record concerns one TCR beta chain sequence. This clone was seen ten or more times. Its antigen is currently not known. No base quality values were provided; no much bigger clone lies one nucleotide off. No patient had received any treatment before thyroid surgery. The study retrospectively analysed patient clinical samples collected from about 2012 to 2019 using T-cell receptor beta sequencing. This specimen belongs to a study of metastatic and nonmetastatic thyroid tumors (dated by TCRdb to the early 2020s). About the study as a whole: The researchers compared repertoires between peripheral blood samples and tumor or nodule tissue samples from patients with malignant or benign thyroid disease. Paper-wide results and their limitations: In both blood and tumor samples, malignant tumors were reported to have significantly higher TCR beta diversity than benign nodules.

The library came from PCR. Sequenced on an Illumina HiSeq 4000. High-throughput sequencing was used to profile the TCR beta-chain CDR3 region of each patient. The authors processed their data as follows. CDR3 differences across clinicopathological groups were used to build a classifier for discriminating distant-metastatic papillary thyroid cancer patients. The Shannon index was used to measure repertoire diversity, and the Morisita-Horn index was used to measure how similar tumor and blood repertoires were. Using fastp trimming at Q25 and MiXCR clonotype assembly, TCRdb reanalyzed the public sequencing data and kept in-frame beta chains. TCRdb's processing, not the study's, gives the V and J calls here. Within this sample are fewer than 35,000 clones, with about 15% of them counted one time only. The top ten hold around 19% of the sample. The CDR3 goes from the cysteine to the phenylalanine over 16 residues. The CDR3 DNA has 48 bases and is translated from base 1. CDR1 and CDR2 are read off the germline V gene as SGHRS and YFSETQ. V is trimmed back by 0 bases and J by 4 bases, and the junction contains 7 bases that no gene match accounts for.

The V gene is TRBV5-1 and the J gene is TRBJ2-5, with 9 middle bases fitting TRBD2. The specimen was blood. The TCR originated in a male donor with papillary thyroid cancer or a benign thyroid nodule (not recorded which). Some clones in this sample may be carry-over from other donors' samples. The CDR3 amino acid sequence is: CASSLGVAGVPETQYF. The DNA is as follows: TGCGCCAGCAGCTTGGGAGTAGCGGGAGTCCCAGAGACCCAGTACTTC.